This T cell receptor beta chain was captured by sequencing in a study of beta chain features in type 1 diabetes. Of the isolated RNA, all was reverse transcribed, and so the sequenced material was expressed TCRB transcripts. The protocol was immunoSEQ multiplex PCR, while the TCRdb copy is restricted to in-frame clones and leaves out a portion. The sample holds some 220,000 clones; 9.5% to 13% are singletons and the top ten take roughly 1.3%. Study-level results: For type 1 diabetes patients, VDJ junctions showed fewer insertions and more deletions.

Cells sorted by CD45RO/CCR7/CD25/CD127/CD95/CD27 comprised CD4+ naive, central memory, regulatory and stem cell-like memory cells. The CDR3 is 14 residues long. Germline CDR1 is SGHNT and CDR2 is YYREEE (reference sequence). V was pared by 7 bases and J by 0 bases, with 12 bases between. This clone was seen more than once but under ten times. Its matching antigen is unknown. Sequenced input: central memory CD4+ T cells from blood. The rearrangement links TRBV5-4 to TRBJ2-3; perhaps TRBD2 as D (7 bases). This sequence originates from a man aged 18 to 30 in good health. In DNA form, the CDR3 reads TGTGCCAGCTCGGGGGGCCGGAGCACAGATACGCAGTATTTT. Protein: CASSGGRSTDTQYF.